The 4 T cell receptor beta chains presented below share a single source sample, sequenced in a study of early T cells in non-severe SARS-CoV-2 infection (dated by TCRdb to the early 2020s). The method behind the library was 5' RACE. Sequenced using a NextSeq 500. TCRdb reworked the public reads: Q25 trimming with fastp, MiXCR clone assembly, productive beta chains retained. Rows are combined by CDR3 protein, so each entry shows the most common genes and DNA. In this sample the table shows tens of thousands of distinct CDR3 sequences, roughly 5.6% of which occur a single time. The ten largest clones add up to roughly 15% of the sample. The input for sequencing was whole blood, taken at baseline. The receptors stem from an adult who was a healthcare worker with PCR-confirmed SARS-CoV-2 infection or an uninfected control (not recorded which).

This chain uses TRBV7-8 with TRBJ1-2; 8 nucleotides agree with TRBD1. Germline V lookup: CDR1 SGHVS, CDR2 FQNEAQ. CDR3 length equals 14 residues. J lost 5 bases, V lost 5 bases, and 7 bases had no gene match. Written as DNA, the CDR3 is TGTGCCAGCAGCCTACCGGACAGGGAGTATGGCTACACCTTC. Translation: CASSLPDREYGYTF.

This clonotype was recorded at least ten times. The chain links TRBV7-2 to TRBJ1-3; TRBD1 might be the D (5 bases). The V end was cut by 0 bases, the J end by 7 bases, with 7 bases between. CDR3 size: 13 residues. Germline lookup yields CDR1 SGHTA and CDR2 FQGNSA. CDR3 sequence: CASSLARENTIYF. The CDR3 DNA reads as TGTGCCAGCAGCTTAGCCAGGGAGAACACCATATATTTT.

CDR3 amino acids: CASSESSVRLYGYTF. DNA for the CDR3: TGTGCCAGCAGTGAATCATCGGTCAGACTCTATGGCTACACCTTC. The V call is TRBV2, the J call TRBJ1-2; D not resolved. Trimming cost V 2 bases and J 4 bases, with 14 bases left between them. The CDR3 contains 15 residues. Germline CDR1 is SNHLY and CDR2 is FYNNEI.

This clonotype occurred many times. The rearrangement uses TRBV19 and TRBJ2-3; TRBD1 or TRBD2 may be the D gene (5 bases each). CDR1 is LNHDA, CDR2 SQIVND, per germline (reference sequence). This CDR3 has 15 amino acids. The ends were cut back, 8 bases at V and 0 bases at J, with 15 bases in the middle. The CDR3 sequence is CASHWGSESTDTQYF. CDR3 DNA sequence: TGTGCCAGTCATTGGGGGTCTGAGAGCACAGATACGCAGTATTTT.